This T cell receptor (beta chain) derives from a study of CD8 T cells in Susac syndrome (dated 2019 in TCRdb). Background on the whole study: Repertoire sequencing was used to test whether CD8+ T cell activation and differentiation in Susac syndrome was antigen driven. Study-level results and caveats: The number of individuals in the TCR sequencing and HLA analysis was acknowledged as relatively small.

High-throughput TCR beta sequencing profiled peripheral blood CD8+ and CD4+ T cells from healthy donors, Susac syndrome patients and multiple sclerosis patients. The multiple sclerosis controls were treatment-naive patients who had stable or active relapsing-remitting disease and met the revised McDonald criteria. Bulk CD8+ and CD4+ T cells were purified magnetically by negative isolation, whereas CD8+ TEMRA cells were enriched by FACS. Blood was collected in EDTA tubes and processed within 24 hours, with PBMCs isolated through density gradient centrifugation. PBMCs intended for TCR sequencing were frozen in liquid nitrogen and were later thawed in a 37 degrees C water bath. Purity of sorted or isolated CD4+, CD8+ and CD8+ TEMRA cells was at least 90%. As for this clonotype: It lacks a known antigen. No base-level quality is on record; no much larger clone is a single base apart.

Via the germline V gene, CDR1 is MDHEN and CDR2 SYDVKM. Including the terminal cysteine and phenylalanine, the CDR3 comprises 14 residues. Of the read, only the CDR3 DNA is kept; its 42 bases are in frame from base 1. The germline V and J ends show losses of 5 bases and 10 bases respectively, and no gene match explains 8 bases of the junction. RNA was extracted using the RNeasy kit, and roughly 0.5 to 1 ug of the RNA was reverse transcribed with random hexamers. The immunoSEQ multiplex PCR assay, which covers 54 Vbeta and 13 Jbeta segments, was used to amplify TCR beta CDR3 regions. PCR amplification bias was corrected by using a synthetic template baseline for primer optimization and computational correction. Under the source paper's analysis protocol: Reads were assigned to V, D and J genes according to IMGT and analyzed in immunoSEQ Analyzer, with only productive sequences retained. Clonality was calculated as one minus the Shannon entropy normalized by log2 of the number of productive unique sequences. For each patient and control, public and private clones were evaluated within the 100 most prevalent clones. Clones were defined as Susac-specific when absent from the healthy and MS cohorts, from approximately 1,100 published viral clones and from other ImmuneACCESS disease sequences. TCRdb reworked the public reads: Q25 trimming with fastp, MiXCR clone assembly, productive beta chains retained. Rows are unified per CDR3 protein, each entry keeping the most common DNA and genes. These V and J calls are TCRdb output, not the study's own analysis. The sample profile shows some 260,000 distinct CDR3 sequences; around 95% of them were found once. Of the sample, 0.055% to 0.075% falls within the top ten clones.

Sequencing was done on a sample of CD4+ T cells from PBMCs. The sequence links TRBV28 to TRBJ2-1, and TRBD2 aligns with 10 junction nucleotides. The sequence came from a human donor with multiple sclerosis. For the CDR3, the sequence is CASSILAGGNEQFF. DNA sequence: TGTGCCAGCAGTATATTAGCGGGGGGCAACGAGCAGTTCTTC.